Following are 19 T cell receptor beta chains from one sample sequenced in a study of blood T cell repertoires in COVID-19. The method was immunoSEQ multiplex PCR; TCRdb's version includes in-frame clones alone and lacks a portion of them. The sample has around 100,000 clones; approximately 90% are singletons. The sequenced sample was peripheral blood. These receptors all come from a woman at least 80 years old with acute or convalescent COVID-19.

V gene TRBV14 combines with J gene TRBJ2-7; 10 bases are shared with TRBD1. After removal of 1 base from V and 2 bases from J, the junction contained 5 bases not matched to a gene. Germline CDR1 and CDR2: SGHDN and FVKESK. The CDR3 is made up of 16 amino acids. The CDR3 nucleotides read TGTGCCAGCAGCCAAGGGGTGGGACAGGGGCCCTACGAGCAGTACTTC. Protein sequence: CASSQGVGQGPYEQYF.

The CDR3 DNA follows: TGTGCCAGCACTCCTTGGGGGGGAGGGGGCTACACCTTC. Its translation is CASTPWGGGGYTF. The genes are TRBV6-5 and TRBJ1-2; perhaps TRBD1 as D (5 bases). Germline CDR1 reads MNHEY; CDR2 reads SVGAGI. The CDR3 has 13 residues. V was pared by 7 bases and J by 8 bases, with 17 bases between.

The chain joins TRBV10-3 to TRBJ1-1, with D possibly being TRBD1 (6 bases). The CDR3 covers 14 residues. Per the germline V gene, CDR1 is ENHRY and CDR2 is SYGVKD. Trimming left V 4 bases short and J 2 bases short, with 11 bases between. CDR3 nucleotides: TGTGCCATCAGTGGATACAGGGCAAACACTGAAGCTTTCTTT. Translated, it gives CAISGYRANTEAFF.

The gene calls are TRBV28 and TRBJ1-1; D may be TRBD1 (6 bases). Germline CDR1 reads MDHEN; CDR2 reads SYDVKM. This CDR3 region has 14 residues. V lost 5 bases and J lost 1, with 11 bases in between. As DNA, the CDR3 is TGTGCCAGCAGTAAGACAGGCCAGAACACTGAAGCTTTCTTT. Residues: CASSKTGQNTEAFF.

This chain joins TRBV28 and TRBJ1-5, with D possibly TRBD1 on 5 matching bases. CDR1 and CDR2 from the germline V gene are MDHEN and SYDVKM. Trimming took off 7 bases at V and 6 bases at J, with 16 bases between the two ends. The CDR3 loop spans 14 amino acids. The CDR3 nucleotides read TGTGCCAGCACTAGGACACCCTCGAGTCAGCCCCAGCATTTT. This translates into CASTRTPSSQPQHF.

The chain joins TRBV7-3 to TRBJ1-2; a weak D match, TRBD1 (6 bases). The V gene lost 0 bases and the J gene lost 13 bases, with 24 bases spanning the gap. Germline V gene lookup returns CDR1 SGHTA and CDR2 FQGTGA. CDR3 length: 16 residues. For the CDR3, the DNA is TGTGCCAGCAGCTTAACCCCCGGGGGGGCTATGGCTACACCCACCTTC. It specifies CASSLTPGGAMATPTF.

J is TRBJ2-7 and V is TRBV5-1; 10 bases match TRBD2. The CDR3 runs 13 residues. The junction had 4 bases not matched to a gene; V was cut back by 0 bases and J by 10 bases. Per the germline V gene, CDR1 is SGHRS and CDR2 is YFSETQ. CDR3 residues: CASSLVLAGDQYF. The CDR3 nucleotides read TGCGCCAGCAGCTTGGTCCTAGCGGGGGACCAGTACTTC.

The chain links TRBV9 to TRBJ2-7; 8 positions agree with TRBD1. CDR3 length equals 17 residues. Trimming cost V 3 bases and J 3 bases; bases outside gene matches: 14. Germline loops: CDR1 SGDLS, CDR2 YYNGEE. CDR3 in DNA: TGTGCCAGCAGCGCTAGCCCCGGACAGGGTGATCACTACGAGCAGTACTTC. Protein sequence: CASSASPGQGDHYEQYF.

V usage is TRBV24-1 and J usage is TRBJ2-1; 8 bases match TRBD2. The trim removed 4 bases at V and 1 base at J, leaving 5 bases unmatched. In germline, CDR1 is KGHDR, CDR2 SFDVKD. The CDR3 consists of 16 residues. The CDR3 protein is CATSEHSGVSYNEQFF. In DNA, the CDR3 is TGTGCCACCAGTGAACATAGCGGGGTGTCCTACAATGAGCAGTTCTTC.

The chain combines TRBV7-3 with TRBJ2-5; 9 bases map to TRBD2. From germline, CDR1 is SGHTA and CDR2 FQGTGA. This CDR3 region has 17 residues. V was pared by 3 bases and J by 5 bases, with 13 bases of the junction left unmatched. CDR3 bases: TGTGCCAGCAGCTTTCTCGGCTTGCGGGGGGGCATCGAGACCCAGTACTTC. Translating it yields CASSFLGLRGGIETQYF.

The chain uses TRBV12-5 and TRBJ2-1; 8 nucleotides line up with TRBD1. The V gene's germline CDR1 is LGHNT and CDR2 FRNRAP. The junction had 7 bases not matched to a gene; V was cut back by 1 base and J by 5 bases. The CDR3 runs to 16 residues. The CDR3 loop reads CASGLDTGGRNNEQFF. For the CDR3, the DNA is TGTGCTAGTGGTTTGGATACAGGGGGGAGGAACAATGAGCAGTTCTTC. Variable domain in full (rest from reference TRBV12-5 and TRBJ2-1): DARVTQTPRHKVTEMGQEVTMRCQPILGHNTVFWYRQTMMQGLELLAYFRNRAPLDDSGMPKDRFSAEMPDATLATLKIQPSEPRDSAVYFCASGLDTGGRNNEQFFGPGTRLTVL.

The chain employs TRBV29-1 and TRBJ1-1, with TRBD1 matching over 7 bases. The V gene's germline CDR1 is SQVTM and CDR2 ANQGSEA. The CDR3 contains 13 residues. Unmatched junction bases numbered 7, after V lost 8 bases and J lost 1 base. CDR3 amino acids: CSLRRDRNTEAFF. CDR3 in DNA: TGCAGCTTACGCCGGGACAGGAACACTGAAGCTTTCTTT.

V is TRBV5-1 and J is TRBJ2-1, with D hard to call. Germline CDR1 is SGHRS and CDR2 is YFSETQ. The germline V and J ends were trimmed by 0 bases and 0 bases, with 13 bases remaining between them. This CDR3 region has 17 residues. The chain's CDR3 is CASSLEPRASSYNEQFF. The DNA for the CDR3 is TGCGCCAGCAGCTTGGAGCCGCGTGCTAGCTCCTACAATGAGCAGTTCTTC.

V and J are TRBV7-2 and TRBJ2-7; 8 positions match TRBD1. The trim removed 4 bases at V and 2 bases at J, leaving 4 bases unmatched. Germline lookup yields CDR1 SGHTA and CDR2 FQGNSA. The length of the CDR3 is 14 residues. The CDR3 region is CASSYRGTTYEQYF. Here the CDR3 DNA reads TGTGCCAGCAGCTACAGGGGGACAACCTACGAGCAGTACTTC.

This clone was picked up one time. The chain combines TRBV7-9 with TRBJ2-7, with 7 positions matching TRBD1. The CDR3 length is 14 residues. V gave up 6 bases and J gave up 4 bases; unmatched junction bases: 9. The germline gives CDR1 SEHNR, CDR2 FQNEAQ (reference sequence). CDR3 sequence: CASSTTTGAYEQYF. The CDR3 DNA is TGTGCCAGCAGTACGACAACAGGGGCTTACGAGCAGTACTTC.

The chain employs TRBV5-1 and TRBJ2-3; 10 nucleotides agree with TRBD2. With V trimmed by 0 bases and J by 2 bases, 3 bases remained unmatched. CDR1 is SGHRS and CDR2 is YFSETQ in the germline V gene. The length of the CDR3 is 16 residues. The CDR3 DNA reads as TGCGCCAGCAGCTTGGTTCTAGCGGGGGACACAGATACGCAGTATTTT. Encoded protein: CASSLVLAGDTDTQYF.

V is TRBV11-2 and J is TRBJ2-3, with 9 nucleotides matching TRBD2. The ends lost 8 bases at V and 0 bases at J; junction bases unmatched: 9. CDR3 length: 16 residues. CDR1 SGHAT and CDR2 FQNNGV come from the germline V gene. For the CDR3, the DNA is TGTGCCAGCGCCCCCCTTCTAGCGGGGAGCACAGATACGCAGTATTTT. Translating gives CASAPLLAGSTDTQYF. Using reference TRBV11-2 and TRBJ2-3 for the parts outside the CDR3, the full variable domain is EAGVAQSPRYKIIEKRQSVAFWCNPISGHATLYWYQQILGQGPKLLIQFQNNGVVDDSQLPKDRFSAERLKGVDSTLKIQPAKLEDSAVYLCASAPLLAGSTDTQYFGPGTRLTVL.

This rearrangement joins TRBV7-2 to TRBJ2-5; TRBD1 aligns across 8 bases. The germline CDR1 and CDR2 sequences are SGHTA and FQGNSA. Trimming cost V 5 bases and J 5 bases; bases outside gene matches: 13. CDR3 length: 16 residues. The CDR3 coding sequence is TGTGCCAGCAGCGGGAGGACAGGGCTGATGGGGGAGACCCAGTACTTC. Translated, it gives CASSGRTGLMGETQYF.

The V gene is TRBV19, the J gene TRBJ2-3; a possible D gene is TRBD1 (6 bases). The CDR3 loop spans 15 amino acids. With 8 bases removed from V and 6 bases from J, the gap between germline ends came to 21 bases. Germline lookup yields CDR1 LNHDA and CDR2 SQIVND (reference sequence). Written as DNA, the CDR3 is TGTGCCAGTGGGTCCGGGTGGGGGCGTTTGGATACGCAGTATTTT. Amino acid sequence: CASGSGWGRLDTQYF.